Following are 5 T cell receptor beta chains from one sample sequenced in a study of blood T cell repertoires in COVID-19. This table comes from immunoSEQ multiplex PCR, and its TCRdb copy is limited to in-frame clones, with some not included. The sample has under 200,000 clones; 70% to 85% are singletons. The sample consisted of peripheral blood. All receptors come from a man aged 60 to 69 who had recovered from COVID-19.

The CDR3 DNA reads as TGCGCCAGCAGCTTGGAAGGGACTAGCGATACAGATACGCAGTATTTT. Translation gives CASSLEGTSDTDTQYF. The chain joins TRBV5-1 to TRBJ2-3, with 10 bases fitting TRBD2. Trimming at V came to 0 bases and at J to 3 bases, leaving 4 bases not matched to a gene. The CDR3 is 16 residues long. Looked up from germline, CDR1 is SGHRS and CDR2 is YFSETQ.

The CDR3 DNA reads as TGTGCCAGCAGCTTGTTCCGAGGAAACACAGATACGCAGTATTTT. Translation gives CASSLFRGNTDTQYF. The chain carries TRBV5-8 and TRBJ2-3, with D uncertain. The CDR3 runs to 15 residues. V was shortened by 1 base and J by 2 bases, with 11 bases between the two germline ends. The V gene's germline CDR1 is SGHTS and CDR2 YDEGEE.

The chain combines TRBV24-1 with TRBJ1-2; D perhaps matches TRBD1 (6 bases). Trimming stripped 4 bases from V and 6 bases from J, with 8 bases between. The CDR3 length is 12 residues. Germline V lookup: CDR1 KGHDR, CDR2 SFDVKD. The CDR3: CATSDRGDGYTF. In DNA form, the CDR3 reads TGTGCCACCAGTGACAGGGGCGATGGCTACACCTTC.

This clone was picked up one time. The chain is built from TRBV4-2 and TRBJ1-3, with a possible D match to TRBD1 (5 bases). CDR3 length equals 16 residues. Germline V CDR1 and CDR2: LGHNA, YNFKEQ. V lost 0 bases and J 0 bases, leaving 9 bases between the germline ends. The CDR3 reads CASSQDWGFSGNTIYF. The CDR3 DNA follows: TGTGCCAGCAGCCAAGACTGGGGCTTCTCTGGAAACACCATATATTTT.

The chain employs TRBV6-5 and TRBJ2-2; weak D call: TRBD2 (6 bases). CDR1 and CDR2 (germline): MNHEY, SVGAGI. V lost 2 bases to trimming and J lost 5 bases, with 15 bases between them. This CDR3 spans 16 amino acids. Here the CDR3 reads CASSYRLVEGTGELFF. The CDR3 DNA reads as TGTGCCAGCAGTTACCGCCTTGTGGAGGGAACCGGGGAGCTGTTTTTT.